These 15 T cell receptor beta chains were sequenced from one sample in a study of T-cell reconstitution after alpha-beta-depleted transplantation in children. The TCRbeta library was prepared with unique molecular identifiers. MiXCR, applied by TCRdb to the PCR reads, yields one record per CDR3 protein. Of around 600,000 distinct CDR3 sequences listed, roughly 17% are singletons. Material: PBMCs from the stem cell graft donor, obtained from the stem cell graft. The receptors were gathered from a human donor who donated a stem cell graft to a child with acute myeloid leukemia.

At least ten counts were recorded for this clonotype. The V call is TRBV7-9, the J call TRBJ2-2; perhaps TRBD1 as D (7 bases). There are 15 residues in the CDR3. V gave up 8 bases and J gave up 3 bases, with 16 bases separating them. Germline assignment: CDR1 SEHNR and CDR2 FQNEAQ (reference sequence). CDR3 in DNA: TGTGCCAGCGGAATCGACAGGGAGGACACCGGGGAGCTGTTTTTT. It is translated as CASGIDREDTGELFF.

This clonotype showed up just a few times. This rearrangement joins TRBV12-3 or TRBV12-4 to TRBJ1-6, with D unclear. The CDR3 spans 16 residues. V lost 3 bases to trimming and J lost 5 bases, with 14 bases between them. Here the CDR3 DNA reads TGTGCCAGCAGTTTTCGGGCGCGTGGCGATAATTCACCCCTCCACTTT. Its translation: CASSFRARGDNSPLHF.

The sample holds a few counts of this clonotype. This rearrangement joins TRBV11-2 to TRBJ2-7; TRBD2 matches 8 bases. This CDR3 is built from 15 residues. Germline values: CDR1 SGHAT, CDR2 FQNNGV. Trimming cost V 1 base and J 5 bases; bases outside gene matches: 7. CDR3 in amino acids: CASSLVRGGFDEQYF. The CDR3 DNA sequence: TGTGCCAGCAGCTTAGTACGGGGGGGCTTCGACGAGCAGTACTTC.

This clonotype was counted only a few times. J is TRBJ1-4 and V is TRBV28; 11 bases align to TRBD1. V was clipped by 4 bases and J by 9 bases; unmatched bases: 10. The length of the CDR3 is 16 residues. Germline CDR1 reads MDHEN; CDR2 reads SYDVKM. Here the CDR3 DNA reads TGTGCCAGCAGTTCAGGGACAGGGGGTATGTGGAAAAAACTGTTTTTT. Translated, it gives CASSSGTGGMWKKLFF.

This clonotype has at least ten counts. The chain recombines TRBV20-1 with TRBJ1-2; weak D call: TRBD1 (6 bases). CDR1 is DFQATT and CDR2 is SNEGSKA in the germline V gene (reference sequence). Trimming removed 6 bases at V and 4 bases at J, with 18 bases between. The CDR3 loop spans 14 amino acids. For the CDR3, the DNA is TGCAGTGCCAGCCCACGACAGGAATCCTATGGCTACACCTTC. It translates to CSASPRQESYGYTF.

Details on this clonotype: This sequence may be a read error, since a much larger clone differs from it by one base. The chain employs TRBV20-1 and TRBJ2-1; the D is unclear. Germline CDR1 reads DFQATT; CDR2 reads SNEGSKA (reference sequence). The CDR3 length is 14 residues. Here the CDR3 reads CSARDGRQNNQQFF. Written as DNA, the CDR3 is TGCAGTGCTAGAGATGGAAGGCAAAACAATCAGCAGTTCTTC.

V is TRBV20-1 and J is TRBJ2-1; 7 bases agree with TRBD2. Trimming cost V 3 bases and J 5 bases; bases outside gene matches: 13. The CDR3 is 16 amino acids. Germline-derived CDR1 and CDR2 are DFQATT and SNEGSKA (reference sequence). In DNA, the CDR3 is TGCAGTGCTAGTCCTTCAGGCCCGGGGGGTAACAATGAGCAGTTCTTC. This gives the protein CSASPSGPGGNNEQFF.

The rearrangement links TRBV5-4 to TRBJ1-1; D gene ambiguous. The V and J ends lost 1 base and 3 bases respectively, with 7 bases between them. Germline V gives CDR1 SGHNT, CDR2 YYREEE (reference sequence). This CDR3 spans 13 amino acids. The CDR3 region is CASSLNTDTEAFF. CDR3 nucleotides: TGTGCCAGCAGCTTGAACACCGACACTGAAGCTTTCTTT.

This chain connects TRBV7-9 to TRBJ1-4; D possibly corresponds to TRBD1 (5 bases). V lost 8 bases and J 0 bases, leaving 16 bases between the germline ends. Germline V gene lookup returns CDR1 SEHNR and CDR2 FQNEAQ (reference sequence). This CDR3 has 16 residues. CDR3 in amino acids: CASRPGAWATNEKLFF. The CDR3 bases are TGTGCCAGCCGACCCGGGGCGTGGGCAACTAATGAAAAACTGTTTTTT.

This clonotype has only a few counts. The chain joins TRBV12-3 or TRBV12-4 to TRBJ1-6; D may be TRBD1 (5 bases). The CDR3 totals 16 residues. Trimming took off 1 base at V and 10 bases at J, with 17 bases between the two ends. The CDR3 sequence: CASSLGSGIGGSPLHF. The CDR3 bases are TGTGCCAGCAGTTTAGGATCCGGGATCGGGGGGTCACCCCTCCACTTT.

The rearrangement joins TRBV12-3 or TRBV12-4 to TRBJ1-1; D not resolved. The V and J ends lost 7 bases and 2 bases respectively, with 11 bases between them. The CDR3 spans 13 residues. The chain's CDR3 is CASIAGKNTEAFF. The CDR3 DNA is TGTGCCAGCATAGCCGGGAAAAACACTGAAGCTTTCTTT.

This clonotype appeared a few times. The chain employs TRBV25-1 and TRBJ2-3; no definite D call. Germline-derived CDR1 and CDR2 are MGHDK and SYGVNS. This CDR3 is built from 14 residues. Trimming removed 1 base at V and 5 bases at J, with 10 bases between. The CDR3 sequence: CASSESAVLDTQYF. The CDR3 DNA reads TGTGCCAGCAGTGAATCGGCCGTATTAGATACGCAGTATTTT. The whole variable domain, filled in from reference TRBV25-1 and TRBJ2-3, reads EADIYQTPRYLVIGTGKKITLECSQTMGHDKMYWYQQDPGMELHLIHYSYGVNSTEKGDLSSESTVSRIRTEHFPLTLESARPSHTSQYLCASSESAVLDTQYFGPGTRLTVL.

The chain carries TRBV3-1 and TRBJ2-5, with 11 nucleotides matching TRBD2. Germline values: CDR1 LGHDT, CDR2 YNNKEL (reference sequence). V was clipped by 4 bases and J by 6 bases; unmatched bases: 4. The CDR3 contains 14 residues. The CDR3 is CASSLRTSGQTQYF. DNA for the CDR3: TGTGCCAGCAGCCTACGGACTAGCGGGCAGACCCAGTACTTC.

This clonotype was found many times. V gene TRBV7-2 combines with J gene TRBJ2-3; no clear D. The CDR3 has 14 amino acids. CDR1 SGHTA and CDR2 FQGNSA come from the germline V gene. V lost 10 bases and J 4 bases, leaving 18 bases between the germline ends. The CDR3 sequence is CATVQSRGPDTQYF. DNA of the CDR3: TGTGCCACCGTCCAATCACGCGGACCAGATACGCAGTATTTT.

This clonotype was found a few times. The V and J genes are TRBV4-3 and TRBJ2-3; TRBD1 or TRBD2 may be the D gene (5 bases each). The V gene lost 3 bases and the J gene lost 5 bases, with 12 bases spanning the gap. Germline values: CDR1 LGHNA, CDR2 YSLEER. This CDR3 is built from 14 residues. CDR3 nucleotide sequence: TGCGCCAGCAGCCAGTGGCTTGGGGGAGATACGCAGTATTTT. Translation: CASSQWLGGDTQYF.